The present T cell receptor beta chain was sequenced within a study of response to subunit inactivated influenza vaccine. Each CDR3 protein is one row after TCRdb ran MiXCR on the RT-PCR reads. The repertoire holds hundreds of thousands of distinct CDR3 sequences, with approximately 15% as singletons. V shed 5 bases and J shed 8 bases, with 21 bases lying between them. The germline CDR1 and CDR2 sequences are SEHNR and FQNEAQ (reference sequence). CDR3 length equals 15 residues. This clonotype was seen a few times. Specimen: PBMCs from blood, collected 14 to 15 days before vaccination. This chain joins TRBV7-9 and TRBJ1-2; possible D gene TRBD1, 6 bases. The receptor comes from a middle-aged man who received an inactivated influenza vaccine. The CDR3 loop is CASSITGQASRGYTF. In nucleotides, the CDR3 is TGTGCCAGCAGCATCACAGGGCAGGCCAGCCGGGGCTACACCTTC.